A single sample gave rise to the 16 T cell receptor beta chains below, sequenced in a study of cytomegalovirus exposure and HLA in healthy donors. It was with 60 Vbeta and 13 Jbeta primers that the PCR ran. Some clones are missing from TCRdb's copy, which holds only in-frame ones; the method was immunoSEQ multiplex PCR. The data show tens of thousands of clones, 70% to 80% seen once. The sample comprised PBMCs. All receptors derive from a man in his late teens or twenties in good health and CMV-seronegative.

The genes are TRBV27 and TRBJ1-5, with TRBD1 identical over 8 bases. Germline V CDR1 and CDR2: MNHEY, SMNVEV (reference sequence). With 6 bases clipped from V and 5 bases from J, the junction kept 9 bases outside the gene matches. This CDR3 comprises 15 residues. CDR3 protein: CASRLGRGLHQPQHF. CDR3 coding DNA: TGTGCCAGCAGATTGGGCAGGGGGCTTCATCAGCCCCAGCATTTT.

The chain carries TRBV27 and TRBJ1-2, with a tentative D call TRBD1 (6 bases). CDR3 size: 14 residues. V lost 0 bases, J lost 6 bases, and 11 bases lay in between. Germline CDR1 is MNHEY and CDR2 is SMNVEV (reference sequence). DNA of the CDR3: TGTGCCAGCAGTTTATCCGCAGGGGTGGATGGCTACACCTTC. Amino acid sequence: CASSLSAGVDGYTF.

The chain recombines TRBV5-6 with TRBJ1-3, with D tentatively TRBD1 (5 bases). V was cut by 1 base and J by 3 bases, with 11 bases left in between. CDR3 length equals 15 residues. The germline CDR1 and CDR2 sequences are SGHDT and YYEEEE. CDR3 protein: CASSLFQGLGNTIYF. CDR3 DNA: TGTGCCAGCAGCTTGTTTCAGGGACTTGGAAACACCATATATTTT.

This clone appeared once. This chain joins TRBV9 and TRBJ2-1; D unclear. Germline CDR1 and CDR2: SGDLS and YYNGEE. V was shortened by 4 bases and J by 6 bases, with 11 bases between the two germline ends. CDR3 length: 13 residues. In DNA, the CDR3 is TGTGCCAGCAGCCCCTACGCGTCCAATGAGCAGTTCTTC. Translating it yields CASSPYASNEQFF.

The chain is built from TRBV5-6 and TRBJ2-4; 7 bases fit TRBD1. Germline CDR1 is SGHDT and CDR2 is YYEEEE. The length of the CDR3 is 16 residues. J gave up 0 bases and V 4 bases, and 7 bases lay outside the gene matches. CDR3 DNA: TGTGCCAGCAGCCCTAGGGGGCGGCCAGCCAAAAACATTCAGTACTTC. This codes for CASSPRGRPAKNIQYF.

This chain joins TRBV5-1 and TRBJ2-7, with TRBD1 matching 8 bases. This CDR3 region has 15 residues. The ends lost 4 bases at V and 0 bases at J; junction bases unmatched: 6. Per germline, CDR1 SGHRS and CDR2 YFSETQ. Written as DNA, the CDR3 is TGCGCCAGCAGCCCCACAGGGGGTAGCTCCTACGAGCAGTACTTC. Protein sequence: CASSPTGGSSYEQYF.

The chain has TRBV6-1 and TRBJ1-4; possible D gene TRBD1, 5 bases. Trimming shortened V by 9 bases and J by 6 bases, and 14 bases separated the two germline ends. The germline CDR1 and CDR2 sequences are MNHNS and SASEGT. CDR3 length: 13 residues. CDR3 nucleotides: TGTGCCAGTAGGATGGGGGGGGATGAAAAACTGTTTTTT. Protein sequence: CASRMGGDEKLFF.

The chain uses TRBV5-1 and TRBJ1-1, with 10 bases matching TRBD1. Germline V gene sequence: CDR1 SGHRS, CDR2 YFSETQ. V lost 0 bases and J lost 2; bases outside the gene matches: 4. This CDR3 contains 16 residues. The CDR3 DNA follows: TGCGCCAGCAGCTTGGGGGACAGGGGCTTTAACACTGAAGCTTTCTTT. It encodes CASSLGDRGFNTEAFF.

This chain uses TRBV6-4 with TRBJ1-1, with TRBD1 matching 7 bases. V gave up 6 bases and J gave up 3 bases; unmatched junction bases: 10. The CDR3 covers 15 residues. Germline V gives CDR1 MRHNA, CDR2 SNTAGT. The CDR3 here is CASRTGSTTDTEAFF. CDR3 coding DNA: TGTGCCAGCAGGACAGGGTCTACAACCGACACTGAAGCTTTCTTT.

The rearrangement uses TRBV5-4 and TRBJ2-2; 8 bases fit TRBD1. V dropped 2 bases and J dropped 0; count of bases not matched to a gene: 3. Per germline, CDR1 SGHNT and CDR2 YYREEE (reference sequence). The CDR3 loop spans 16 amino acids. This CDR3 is CASSLTGGPNTGELFF. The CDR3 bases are TGTGCCAGCAGCTTAACAGGGGGTCCGAACACCGGGGAGCTGTTTTTT. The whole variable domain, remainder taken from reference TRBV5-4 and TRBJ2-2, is ETGVTQSPTHLIKTRGQQVTLRCSSQSGHNTVSWYQQALGQGPQFIFQYYREEENGRGNFPPRFSGLQFPNYSSELNVNALELDDSALYLCASSLTGGPNTGELFFGEGSRLTVL.

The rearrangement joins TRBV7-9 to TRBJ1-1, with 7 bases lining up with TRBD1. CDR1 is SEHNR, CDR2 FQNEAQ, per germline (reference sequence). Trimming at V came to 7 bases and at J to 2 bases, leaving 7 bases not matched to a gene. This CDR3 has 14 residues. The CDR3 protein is CASNRQGFNTEAFF. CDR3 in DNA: TGTGCCAGCAACAGACAGGGTTTCAACACTGAAGCTTTCTTT.

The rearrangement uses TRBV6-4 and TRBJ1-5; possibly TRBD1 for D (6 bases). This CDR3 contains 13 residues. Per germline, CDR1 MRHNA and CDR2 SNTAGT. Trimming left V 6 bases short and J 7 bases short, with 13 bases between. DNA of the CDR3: TGTGCCAGCAGCCTACAGGGTGGGCAGCCCCAGCATTTT. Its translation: CASSLQGGQPQHF.

The CDR3 is CASSSRGGPYEQYF. DNA of the CDR3: TGTGCCAGCAGTTCTAGGGGGGGCCCTTACGAGCAGTACTTC. The rearrangement joins TRBV27 to TRBJ2-7; possibly TRBD2 for D (7 bases). Trimming took off 4 bases at V and 4 bases at J, with 14 bases between the two ends. Germline V gene lookup returns CDR1 MNHEY and CDR2 SMNVEV (reference sequence). This CDR3 contains 14 residues.

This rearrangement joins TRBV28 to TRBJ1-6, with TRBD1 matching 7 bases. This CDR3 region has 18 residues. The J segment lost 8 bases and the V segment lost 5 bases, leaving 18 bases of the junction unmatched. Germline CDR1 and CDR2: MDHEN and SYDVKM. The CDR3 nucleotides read TGTGCCAGCAGTCCGCCGGGACAGCTATCACGTTCGGATTCACCCCTCCACTTT. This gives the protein CASSPPGQLSRSDSPLHF.

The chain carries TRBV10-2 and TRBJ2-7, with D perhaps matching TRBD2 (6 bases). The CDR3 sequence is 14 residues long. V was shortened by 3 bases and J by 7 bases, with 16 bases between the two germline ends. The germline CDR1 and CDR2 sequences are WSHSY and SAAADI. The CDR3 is CASSDNGEASEQYF. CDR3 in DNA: TGCGCCAGCAGTGACAACGGGGAGGCCTCGGAGCAGTACTTC.

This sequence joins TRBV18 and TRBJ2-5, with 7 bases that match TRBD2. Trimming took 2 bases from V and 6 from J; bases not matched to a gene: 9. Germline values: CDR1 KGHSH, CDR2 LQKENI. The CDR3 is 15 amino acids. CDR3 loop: CASSPVLAASKTQYF. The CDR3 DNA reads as TGTGCCAGCTCACCAGTCCTAGCGGCGTCGAAGACCCAGTACTTC. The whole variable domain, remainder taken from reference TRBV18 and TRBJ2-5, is NAGVMQNPRHLVRRRGQEARLRCSPMKGHSHVYWYRQLPEEGLKFMVYLQKENIIDESGMPKERFSAEFPKEGPSILRIQQVVRGDSAAYFCASSPVLAASKTQYFGPGTRLLVL.